This T cell receptor beta chain was sequenced during a study of cytomegalovirus exposure and HLA in healthy donors. V lost 11 bases, J lost 1 base, and 9 bases lay in between. The CDR3 covers 11 residues. Germline CDR1 and CDR2: SEHNR and FQNEAQ (reference sequence). Turning to this clone: Its matching antigen is unknown.

Data came from immunoSEQ multiplex PCR; TCRdb stores just in-frame clones and leaves some out. This sample carries about 190,000 clones, over 65% of them seen once, and the ten largest clones take around 7%. Whole-study results and caveats: Subsequent analysis showed first-cohort TCR clusters tending to co-occur in 95 to 150 validation repertoires.

Sequencing input: PBMCs. This clonotype originated in a man aged 18 to 30 in good health and CMV-seropositive. The chain uses TRBV7-9 and TRBJ2-7; perhaps TRBD2 as D (5 bases). The CDR3 DNA reads as TGTGCCGGAGGAACGTCCTACGAGCAGTACTTC. This gives the protein CAGGTSYEQYF.